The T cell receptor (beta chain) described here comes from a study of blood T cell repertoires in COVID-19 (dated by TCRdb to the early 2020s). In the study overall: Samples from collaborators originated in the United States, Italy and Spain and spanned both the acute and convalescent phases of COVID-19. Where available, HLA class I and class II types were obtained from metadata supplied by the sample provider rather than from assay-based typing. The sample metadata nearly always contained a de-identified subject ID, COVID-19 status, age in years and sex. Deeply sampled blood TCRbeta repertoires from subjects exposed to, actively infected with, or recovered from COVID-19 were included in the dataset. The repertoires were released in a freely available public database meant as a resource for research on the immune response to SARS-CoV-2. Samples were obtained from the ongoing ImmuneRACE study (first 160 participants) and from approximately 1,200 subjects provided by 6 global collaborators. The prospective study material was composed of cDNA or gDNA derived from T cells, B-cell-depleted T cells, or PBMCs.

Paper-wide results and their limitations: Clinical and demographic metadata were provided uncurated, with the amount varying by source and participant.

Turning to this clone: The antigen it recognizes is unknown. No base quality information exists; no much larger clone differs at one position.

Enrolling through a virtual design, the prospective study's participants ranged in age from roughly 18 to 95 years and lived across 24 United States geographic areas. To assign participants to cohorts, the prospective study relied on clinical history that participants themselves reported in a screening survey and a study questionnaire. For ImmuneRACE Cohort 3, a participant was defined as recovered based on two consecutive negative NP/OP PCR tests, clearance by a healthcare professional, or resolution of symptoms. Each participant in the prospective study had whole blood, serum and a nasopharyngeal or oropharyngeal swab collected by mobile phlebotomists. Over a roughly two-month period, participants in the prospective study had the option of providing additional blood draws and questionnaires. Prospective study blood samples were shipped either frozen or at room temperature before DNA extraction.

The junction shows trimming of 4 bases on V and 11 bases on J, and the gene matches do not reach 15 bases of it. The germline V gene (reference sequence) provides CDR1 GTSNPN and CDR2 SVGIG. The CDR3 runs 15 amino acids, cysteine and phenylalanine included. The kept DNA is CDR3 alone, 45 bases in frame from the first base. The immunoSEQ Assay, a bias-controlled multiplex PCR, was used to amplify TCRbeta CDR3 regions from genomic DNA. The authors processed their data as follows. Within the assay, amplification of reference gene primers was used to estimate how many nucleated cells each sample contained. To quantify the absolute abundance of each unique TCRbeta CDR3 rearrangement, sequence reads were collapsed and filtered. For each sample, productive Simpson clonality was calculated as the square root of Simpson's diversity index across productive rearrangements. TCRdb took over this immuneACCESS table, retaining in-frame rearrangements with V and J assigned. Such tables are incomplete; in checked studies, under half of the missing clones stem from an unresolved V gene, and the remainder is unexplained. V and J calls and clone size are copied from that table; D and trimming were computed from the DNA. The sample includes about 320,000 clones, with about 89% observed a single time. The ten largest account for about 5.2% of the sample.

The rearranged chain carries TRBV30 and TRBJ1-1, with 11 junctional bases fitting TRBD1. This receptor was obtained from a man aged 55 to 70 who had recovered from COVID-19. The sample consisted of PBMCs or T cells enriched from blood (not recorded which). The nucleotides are TGTGCCTGGAATCGTGGGACAGGGGGTTCCCAACGGGCTTTCTTT. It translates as CAWNRGTGGSQRAFF.